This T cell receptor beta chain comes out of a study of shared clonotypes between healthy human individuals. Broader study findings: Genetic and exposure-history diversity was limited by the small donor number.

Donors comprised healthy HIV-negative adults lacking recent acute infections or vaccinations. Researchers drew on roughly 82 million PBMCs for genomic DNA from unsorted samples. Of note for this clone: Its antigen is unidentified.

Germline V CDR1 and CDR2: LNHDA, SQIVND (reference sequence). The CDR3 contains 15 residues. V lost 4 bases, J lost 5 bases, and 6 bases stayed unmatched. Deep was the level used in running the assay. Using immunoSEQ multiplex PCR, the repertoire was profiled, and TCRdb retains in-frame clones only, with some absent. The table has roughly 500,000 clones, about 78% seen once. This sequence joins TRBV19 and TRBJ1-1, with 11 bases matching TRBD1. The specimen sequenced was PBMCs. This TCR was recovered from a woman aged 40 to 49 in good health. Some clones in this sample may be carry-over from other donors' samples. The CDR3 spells CASSRRTGGITEAFF. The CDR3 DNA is TGTGCCAGTAGTAGGAGGACAGGGGGCATAACTGAAGCTTTCTTT.